Each of the 7 T cell receptor beta chains below was sequenced from the same sample in a study of blood T cell repertoires in COVID-19 (dated by TCRdb to 2019 to 2021). The receptor library was made with the immunoSEQ multiplex PCR assay. The table was pulled from immuneACCESS by TCRdb, which kept in-frame rearrangements only. Such tables lose some clones; where checked, under half of the loss comes from unresolved V genes, and the rest has no known cause. The sample table shows approximately 34,000 clones, and approximately 84% are seen once. Clones ranked in the top ten supply around 3.2% of the sample. What was sequenced was peripheral blood. These receptors were collected from a man in his 70s with COVID-19, enrolled during active disease.

By its share, this clone is medium-sized. The V call is TRBV4-3, the J call TRBJ2-1, with 10 bases aligning to TRBD1. The V gene end was trimmed by 2 bases and the J gene end by 7 bases; junction bases not matched to a gene: 8. The CDR3 consists of 16 residues. Germline-derived CDR1 and CDR2 are LGHNA and YSLEER. CDR3 loop: CASSQLGTGVENEQFF. The CDR3 DNA follows: TGCGCCAGCAGCCAACTTGGGACAGGGGTGGAGAATGAGCAGTTCTTC.

The gene calls are TRBV5-1 and TRBJ1-5; 7 bases match TRBD1. Germline assignment: CDR1 SGHRS and CDR2 YFSETQ. Trimming at V came to 4 bases and at J to 6 bases, leaving 13 bases not matched to a gene. CDR3 length: 16 residues. CDR3 in DNA: TGCGCCAGCAGCCTTCAGGGGACAGAAATGGGTCAGCCCCAGCATTTT. This encodes CASSLQGTEMGQPQHF.

A few counts support this clone. The chain is built from TRBV28 and TRBJ2-7, with 9 bases lining up with TRBD2. Germline-derived CDR1 and CDR2 are MDHEN and SYDVKM. The V segment lost 6 bases and the J segment 4 bases; nucleotides outside the gene matches: 7. CDR3 length: 14 residues. The DNA for the CDR3 is TGTGCCAGCAGAGGACATAGCGGGAGATACGAGCAGTACTTC. It translates to CASRGHSGRYEQYF.

This clone has just a few counts. The V gene is TRBV7-6, the J gene TRBJ2-7; TRBD2 matches 10 bases. After removal of 5 bases from V and 3 bases from J, the junction contained 7 bases not matched to a gene. The CDR3 consists of 15 residues. The germline gives CDR1 SGHVS, CDR2 FNYEAQ. The chain's CDR3 is CASSPTSGSVYEQYF. CDR3 sequence (DNA): TGTGCCAGCAGCCCGACTAGCGGGTCAGTCTACGAGCAGTACTTC.

The gene calls are TRBV7-9 and TRBJ1-3, with D unclear. The CDR3 loop spans 15 amino acids. The V and J ends lost 4 bases and 0 bases respectively, with 10 bases between them. Germline CDR1 SEHNR, CDR2 FQNEAQ (reference sequence). This chain's CDR3 is CASSYGRSSGNTIYF. The CDR3 DNA sequence: TGTGCCAGCAGCTATGGGAGAAGCTCTGGAAACACCATATATTTT.

The chain joins TRBV28 to TRBJ1-3, with D unclear. Germline V CDR1 and CDR2: MDHEN, SYDVKM. The CDR3 contains 13 residues. V was shortened by 4 bases and J by 0 bases, with 4 bases between the two germline ends. The CDR3 loop is CASSSFSGNTIYF. The CDR3, as DNA: TGTGCCAGCAGTTCTTTCTCTGGAAACACCATATATTTT.

This clone was seen just once. The chain carries TRBV19 and TRBJ1-1, with D possibly being TRBD1 (5 bases). The length of the CDR3 is 14 residues. Trimming stripped 6 bases from V and 2 bases from J, with 13 bases between. Germline CDR1 and CDR2: LNHDA and SQIVND (reference sequence). CDR3 amino acids: CASRPRTLNTEAFF. The CDR3, as DNA: TGTGCCAGTAGGCCCAGGACACTTAACACTGAAGCTTTCTTT.